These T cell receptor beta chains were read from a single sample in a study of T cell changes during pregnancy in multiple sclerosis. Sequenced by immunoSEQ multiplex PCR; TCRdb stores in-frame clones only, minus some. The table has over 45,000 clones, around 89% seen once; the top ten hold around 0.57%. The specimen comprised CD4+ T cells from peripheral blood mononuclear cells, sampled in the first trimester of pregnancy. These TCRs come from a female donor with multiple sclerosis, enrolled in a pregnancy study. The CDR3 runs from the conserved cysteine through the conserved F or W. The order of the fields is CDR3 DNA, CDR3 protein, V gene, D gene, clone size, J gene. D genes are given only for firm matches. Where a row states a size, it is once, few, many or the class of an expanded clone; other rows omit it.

CDR3 DNA: TGTGCCAGCAGCTTCTTTACCGGGACAGGTAACCCGGAGACCTACGAGCAGTACTTC; CDR3 protein: CASSFFTGTGNPETYEQYF; V gene: TRBV11-3; D gene: TRBD1; clone size: .; J gene: TRBJ2-7
CDR3 DNA: TGTGCCAGTAGTATGAGGGACACCGACGGTCGTTGGCCCCAGCATTTT; CDR3 protein: CASSMRDTDGRWPQHF; V gene: TRBV19; D gene: .; clone size: .; J gene: TRBJ1-5
CDR3 DNA: TGTGCCAGCAGCTTAACGGGAAGTGGGGAGACCCAGTACTTC; CDR3 protein: CASSLTGSGETQYF; V gene: TRBV11-3; D gene: .; clone size: .; J gene: TRBJ2-5
CDR3 DNA: TGTGCCAGCAGCTCGGACAGGGGCTCCTACGAGCAGTACTTC; CDR3 protein: CASSSDRGSYEQYF; V gene: TRBV11-1; D gene: TRBD1; clone size: .; J gene: TRBJ2-7
CDR3 DNA: TGTGCCAGCAGTTTATTGGGCGGGAGCTCCTACAATGAGCAGTTCTTC; CDR3 protein: CASSLLGGSSYNEQFF; V gene: TRBV28; D gene: TRBD2; clone size: .; J gene: TRBJ2-1
CDR3 DNA: TGTGCCAGCTCACCTTCTGAGAACTATGGCTACACCTTC; CDR3 protein: CASSPSENYGYTF; V gene: TRBV18; D gene: .; clone size: .; J gene: TRBJ1-2
CDR3 DNA: TGTGCCAGCAGTGAAGTGCTAAAGGGGGGGTCCTACAATGAGCAGTTCTTC; CDR3 protein: CASSEVLKGGSYNEQFF; V gene: TRBV6-1; D gene: .; clone size: .; J gene: TRBJ2-1
CDR3 DNA: TGTGCCAGCAGCTTTTACGCCGGGACAGGGAACACTGAAGCTTTCTTT; CDR3 protein: CASSFYAGTGNTEAFF; V gene: TRBV7-9; D gene: TRBD1; clone size: .; J gene: TRBJ1-1
CDR3 DNA: TGCGCCAGCAGCTTGGGTAGCACTGGGGCCAACGTCCTGACTTTC; CDR3 protein: CASSLGSTGANVLTF; V gene: TRBV5-1; D gene: .; clone size: .; J gene: TRBJ2-6
CDR3 DNA: TGTGCCAGCGCTAGCGGACAGAGCTCCTACAATGAGCAGTTCTTC; CDR3 protein: CASASGQSSYNEQFF; V gene: TRBV6-1; D gene: .; clone size: .; J gene: TRBJ2-1
CDR3 DNA: TGTGCCAGCAGCCCGTACCAAGAGACCCAGTACTTC; CDR3 protein: CASSPYQETQYF; V gene: TRBV5-4; D gene: .; clone size: .; J gene: TRBJ2-5
CDR3 DNA: TGTGCCAGCAGTGAAGGAAGGGGCGGACAGCCCCAGCATTTT; CDR3 protein: CASSEGRGGQPQHF; V gene: TRBV6-1; D gene: .; clone size: .; J gene: TRBJ1-5
CDR3 DNA: TGTGCCAGCAGCGTTTCCCAGGGGGCGGGAGGGGAGCTGTTTTTT; CDR3 protein: CASSVSQGAGGELFF; V gene: TRBV9; D gene: TRBD1; clone size: .; J gene: TRBJ2-2
CDR3 DNA: TGTGCCAGCCATACAGGGGGCCTAGATGGCTACACCTTC; CDR3 protein: CASHTGGLDGYTF; V gene: TRBV2; D gene: TRBD1; clone size: .; J gene: TRBJ1-2
CDR3 DNA: TGTGCCAGCTCACAACGAGACGGGAGGGCTGAAGCTTTCTTT; CDR3 protein: CASSQRDGRAEAFF; V gene: TRBV18; D gene: .; clone size: .; J gene: TRBJ1-1
CDR3 DNA: TGTGCCAGCAGTTACTCACGGTGGACAGGGTCTTACGAGCAGTACTTC; CDR3 protein: CASSYSRWTGSYEQYF; V gene: TRBV6-5; D gene: TRBD1; clone size: .; J gene: TRBJ2-7
CDR3 DNA: TGTGCCAGTAGGAGCGGAGACGTTAACACTGAAGCTTTCTTT; CDR3 protein: CASRSGDVNTEAFF; V gene: TRBV19; D gene: .; clone size: .; J gene: TRBJ1-1
CDR3 DNA: TGCGCCAGCAGCCTGCTCGGGACATTTTCGAGCACTGAAGCTTTCTTT; CDR3 protein: CASSLLGTFSSTEAFF; V gene: TRBV5-1; D gene: .; clone size: .; J gene: TRBJ1-1
CDR3 DNA: TGTGCCAGCAGTCCGGGGACTAGGGGGACCCAGTACTTC; CDR3 protein: CASSPGTRGTQYF; V gene: TRBV27; D gene: TRBD2; clone size: .; J gene: TRBJ2-5
CDR3 DNA: TGTGCCAGCAGCCCTGGGACAGGGGAGGGCTACACCTTC; CDR3 protein: CASSPGTGEGYTF; V gene: TRBV11-3; D gene: TRBD1; clone size: few; J gene: TRBJ1-2
CDR3 DNA: TGTGCCAGCAGTGAGAGGGGGCCAGCAAACTTTAACTATGGCTACACCTTC; CDR3 protein: CASSERGPANFNYGYTF; V gene: TRBV11-2; D gene: TRBD1; clone size: .; J gene: TRBJ1-2
CDR3 DNA: TGTGCCAGCCGCGCGCCTAGCGGGGGGATAGAGACCCAGTACTTC; CDR3 protein: CASRAPSGGIETQYF; V gene: TRBV2; D gene: TRBD2; clone size: .; J gene: TRBJ2-5
CDR3 DNA: TGTGCCAGCAGCTTAGTAGGTGGGAGCACTGAAGCTTTCTTT; CDR3 protein: CASSLVGGSTEAFF; V gene: TRBV7-8; D gene: .; clone size: .; J gene: TRBJ1-1
CDR3 DNA: TGTGCCAGCAGCTTATCTAGCGGTGAAGAGACCCAGTACTTC; CDR3 protein: CASSLSSGEETQYF; V gene: TRBV5-4; D gene: TRBD2; clone size: .; J gene: TRBJ2-5
CDR3 DNA: TGTGCCAGCAGCCCGACAGGCAACTATGGCTACACCTTC; CDR3 protein: CASSPTGNYGYTF; V gene: TRBV7-2; D gene: .; clone size: .; J gene: TRBJ1-2
CDR3 DNA: TGTGCCAGCAGCCAAAGGGCGCGGGGAGGTTTCTACGAGCAGTACTTC; CDR3 protein: CASSQRARGGFYEQYF; V gene: TRBV27; D gene: .; clone size: .; J gene: TRBJ2-7
CDR3 DNA: TGTGCCAGCAGCTTAGCAGGGACAAGCTCCTACAATGAGCAGTTCTTC; CDR3 protein: CASSLAGTSSYNEQFF; V gene: TRBV7-2; D gene: .; clone size: once; J gene: TRBJ2-1
CDR3 DNA: TGTGCCAGCAGTTTATTGGGGACAGGGCATGAAAAACTGTTTTTT; CDR3 protein: CASSLLGTGHEKLFF; V gene: TRBV28; D gene: TRBD1; clone size: .; J gene: TRBJ1-4
CDR3 DNA: TGTGCCAGTAGTAATACCGGAGCCTACGAGCAGTACTTC; CDR3 protein: CASSNTGAYEQYF; V gene: TRBV19; D gene: .; clone size: .; J gene: TRBJ2-7
CDR3 DNA: TGCGCCAGCAGCTTGGGCGGGGGCTCTCTCTCTGGGGCCAACGTCCTGACTTTC; CDR3 protein: CASSLGGGSLSGANVLTF; V gene: TRBV5-1; D gene: .; clone size: once; J gene: TRBJ2-6
CDR3 DNA: TGTGCCAGCAGTTTAAGGGCAGGGCTGATCTACGAGCAGTACTTC; CDR3 protein: CASSLRAGLIYEQYF; V gene: TRBV27; D gene: .; clone size: .; J gene: TRBJ2-7
CDR3 DNA: TGTGCCAGCAGCTTAGTACAGGACTACGAGCAGTACTTC; CDR3 protein: CASSLVQDYEQYF; V gene: TRBV7-9; D gene: .; clone size: .; J gene: TRBJ2-7
CDR3 DNA: TGTGCCAGCAGCTTAGATCCCCCCACATCCAGCAATGAGCAGTTCTTC; CDR3 protein: CASSLDPPTSSNEQFF; V gene: TRBV7-6; D gene: .; clone size: .; J gene: TRBJ2-1
CDR3 DNA: TGTGCCAGCAGTGAACACGGGACAGGGTCATACGAGCAGTACTTC; CDR3 protein: CASSEHGTGSYEQYF; V gene: TRBV6-1; D gene: TRBD1; clone size: .; J gene: TRBJ2-7
CDR3 DNA: TGTGCCAGCAGTGAGTCCAGGGCACGGTCCTACGAGCAGTACTTC; CDR3 protein: CASSESRARSYEQYF; V gene: TRBV6-1; D gene: .; clone size: .; J gene: TRBJ2-7
CDR3 DNA: TGTGCCAGCTCCGAGACAGATACGCAGTATTTT; CDR3 protein: CASSETDTQYF; V gene: TRBV7-9; D gene: .; clone size: once; J gene: TRBJ2-3
CDR3 DNA: TGCGCCAGCAGCCCAGGACAGGGGTTCATGAACACTGAAGCTTTCTTT; CDR3 protein: CASSPGQGFMNTEAFF; V gene: TRBV5-1; D gene: TRBD1; clone size: .; J gene: TRBJ1-1